Reported below is one T cell receptor beta chain. The PCR used 60 Vbeta and 13 Jbeta primers. Using immunoSEQ multiplex PCR, the repertoire was profiled, and TCRdb retains in-frame clones only, with some absent. Its table lists around 45,000 clones. The entry originates in a study of cytomegalovirus exposure and HLA in healthy donors. The sequencing input was PBMCs. The sequence was obtained from a male donor in good health and CMV-seronegative.

CDR3 amino acids: CSVLTGGPRAGELFF. In nucleotides, the CDR3 is TGCAGCGTTTTAACAGGGGGGCCTCGGGCCGGGGAGCTGTTTTTT. The chain couples TRBV29-1 to TRBJ2-2; 8 bases are shared with TRBD1. There are 15 residues in the CDR3. The germline CDR1 and CDR2 sequences are SQVTM and ANQGSEA. V lost 5 bases, J lost 6 bases, and 11 bases stayed unmatched.